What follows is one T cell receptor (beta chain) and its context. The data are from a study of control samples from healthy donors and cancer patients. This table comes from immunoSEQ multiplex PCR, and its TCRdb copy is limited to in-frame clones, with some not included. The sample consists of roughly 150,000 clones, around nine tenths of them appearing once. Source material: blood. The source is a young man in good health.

In DNA form, the CDR3 reads TGTGCCAGTAGTCGATGGTGGGAGGGATTGGATTCACCCCTCCACTTT. Protein: CASSRWWEGLDSPLHF. The V call is TRBV19, the J call TRBJ1-6; D remains unclear. Germline V gene sequence: CDR1 LNHDA, CDR2 SQIVND (reference sequence). The CDR3 has 16 amino acids. V dropped 5 bases and J dropped 8 bases, with 19 bases sitting between them.